A selection of T cell receptor beta chains follows, all from one sample in a study of Graves' ophthalmopathy and Graves' hyperthyroidism. TCRdb reprocessed the multiplex PCR reads via MiXCR and lists one record per CDR3 protein. The data hold approximately 380,000 distinct CDR3 sequences, with around 21% observed a single time. Sample: peripheral blood. Receptor source: a woman under 30 with stable Graves' hyperthyroidism. Each CDR3 is given with its conserved first and last residue. A D gene is named only where the DNA matches it firmly. Only part of the rows carry a size: once, few, many, or a class if the clone is expanded.

j_call: TRBJ1-1; d_call: NA; v_call: TRBV7-2; clone_size: many; cdr3_nt: TGTGCCAGCAGCTTATCACGAAGAAACACTGAAGCTTTCTTT; cdr3_aa: CASSLSRRNTEAFF
j_call: TRBJ1-1; d_call: NA; v_call: TRBV12-3/TRBV12-4; clone_size: NA; cdr3_nt: TGTGCCAGCATGAGGGACCCGAACACTGAAGCTTTCTTT; cdr3_aa: CASMRDPNTEAFF
j_call: TRBJ2-5; d_call: TRBD2; v_call: TRBV2; clone_size: few; cdr3_nt: TGTGCCAGCAGTGGTCGTAGCGGGAGGGTGGGAGAGACCCAGTACTTC; cdr3_aa: CASSGRSGRVGETQYF
j_call: TRBJ2-7; d_call: TRBD2; v_call: TRBV11-2; clone_size: many; cdr3_nt: TGTGCCAGCAGCTTAGTCGCGGGAGGGCCGGTCGAGCAGTACTTC; cdr3_aa: CASSLVAGGPVEQYF
j_call: TRBJ1-2; d_call: NA; v_call: TRBV9; clone_size: many; cdr3_nt: TGTGCCAGCAGCGTAGAAGACCGTAACTATGGCTACACCTTC; cdr3_aa: CASSVEDRNYGYTF
j_call: TRBJ2-4; d_call: NA; v_call: TRBV25-1; clone_size: many; cdr3_nt: TGTGCCAGCAGTTCTCAGCAACCTTTAGCCAAAAACATTCAGTACTTC; cdr3_aa: CASSSQQPLAKNIQYF
j_call: TRBJ1-5; d_call: TRBD1; v_call: TRBV2; clone_size: many; cdr3_nt: TGTGCCAGCAGTGGGAGGACAGGGCGGGGGAGCAATCAGCCCCAGCATTTT; cdr3_aa: CASSGRTGRGSNQPQHF
j_call: TRBJ1-1; d_call: NA; v_call: TRBV20-1; clone_size: many; cdr3_nt: TGCAGTGCGATATGTGTGGAGGGTAGGAAGAACACTGAAGCTTTCTTT; cdr3_aa: CSAICVEGRKNTEAFF
j_call: TRBJ2-7; d_call: NA; v_call: TRBV6-1; clone_size: many; cdr3_nt: TGTGCCAGCAGTGACAGGGAACACAACGAGCAGTACTTC; cdr3_aa: CASSDREHNEQYF
j_call: TRBJ2-4; d_call: NA; v_call: TRBV28; clone_size: NA; cdr3_nt: TGTGCCAGCAGGGACTCTAGGGGAGCCAAAAACATTCAGTACTTC; cdr3_aa: CASRDSRGAKNIQYF
j_call: TRBJ1-5; d_call: TRBD1; v_call: TRBV6-1; clone_size: many; cdr3_nt: TGTGCCAGCGCAACAGGGGTCCAGAGCAATCAGCCCCAGCATTTT; cdr3_aa: CASATGVQSNQPQHF
j_call: TRBJ2-7; d_call: NA; v_call: TRBV12-3/TRBV12-4; clone_size: few; cdr3_nt: TGTGCCAGCAGCCAATCCACAAGCTCCTACGAGCAGTACTTC; cdr3_aa: CASSQSTSSYEQYF
j_call: TRBJ1-2; d_call: NA; v_call: TRBV6-1; clone_size: many; cdr3_nt: TGTGCCAGCAGGTCAGGGAGTTTCGTGGATGGCTACACCTTC; cdr3_aa: CASRSGSFVDGYTF
j_call: TRBJ1-2; d_call: NA; v_call: TRBV3-1; clone_size: many; cdr3_nt: TGTGCCAGCAGCCACCGGACGCGACCCCGAGGAGGCTACACCTTC; cdr3_aa: CASSHRTRPRGGYTF
j_call: TRBJ2-2; d_call: NA; v_call: TRBV4-3; clone_size: few; cdr3_nt: TGCGCCAGCAGCCAAGATAGGGCTTTCGCGAACACCGGGGAGCTGTTTTTT; cdr3_aa: CASSQDRAFANTGELFF
j_call: TRBJ1-2; d_call: TRBD1; v_call: TRBV4-1; clone_size: many; cdr3_nt: TGCGCCAGCAGCCCCCGTTCCTGGGACAGGGGATGGGGCGGCTACACCTTC; cdr3_aa: CASSPRSWDRGWGGYTF
j_call: TRBJ2-5; d_call: TRBD1; v_call: TRBV11-3; clone_size: many; cdr3_nt: TGTGCCAGCAGCTTGGAACAGGGGGAGACCCAGTACTTC; cdr3_aa: CASSLEQGETQYF
j_call: TRBJ2-7; d_call: TRBD2; v_call: TRBV12-3/TRBV12-4; clone_size: many; cdr3_nt: TGTGCCAGCAGTCCTAGCGGGAGGGAAACCTACGAGCAGTACTTC; cdr3_aa: CASSPSGRETYEQYF
j_call: TRBJ2-5; d_call: TRBD1; v_call: TRBV28; clone_size: NA; cdr3_nt: TGTGCCAGCAGAAGAATCCGGGACAGGGTCCAAGAGACCCAGTACTTC; cdr3_aa: CASRRIRDRVQETQYF
j_call: TRBJ2-7; d_call: TRBD2; v_call: TRBV11-2; clone_size: many; cdr3_nt: TGTGCCAGCAGCTTAAGGGGGACTAGCGGGATGTCCTACGAGCAGTACTTC; cdr3_aa: CASSLRGTSGMSYEQYF
j_call: TRBJ2-7; d_call: NA; v_call: TRBV6-5; clone_size: many; cdr3_nt: TGTGCCAGCAGTTACTCAATAAACAGGGTTAGCTCCTACGAGCAGTACTTC; cdr3_aa: CASSYSINRVSSYEQYF
j_call: TRBJ1-1; d_call: NA; v_call: TRBV11-2; clone_size: many; cdr3_nt: TGTGCCAGCAGCTTAGGGGAGGGCCTATTTAACACTGAAGCTTTCTTT; cdr3_aa: CASSLGEGLFNTEAFF
j_call: TRBJ2-2; d_call: NA; v_call: TRBV7-8; clone_size: NA; cdr3_nt: TGTGCCAGCAGCTTAGACTTCACGCTTGGGGAGCTGTTTTTT; cdr3_aa: CASSLDFTLGELFF
j_call: TRBJ2-7; d_call: TRBD2; v_call: TRBV5-1; clone_size: many; cdr3_nt: TGCGCCAGCAGCCCCGGGACTAGCGGGGGTAACGAGCAGTACTTC; cdr3_aa: CASSPGTSGGNEQYF
j_call: TRBJ2-1; d_call: TRBD2; v_call: TRBV7-2; clone_size: NA; cdr3_nt: TGTGCCAGCAGCCGTCCCGGGACTAGCGGGAGGGGTAATGAGCAGTTCTTC; cdr3_aa: CASSRPGTSGRGNEQFF
j_call: TRBJ2-4; d_call: NA; v_call: TRBV6-1; clone_size: many; cdr3_nt: TGTGCCAGCAGCGAACCGGATTTCCTAGCCAAAAACATTCAGTACTTC; cdr3_aa: CASSEPDFLAKNIQYF
j_call: TRBJ2-4; d_call: TRBD2; v_call: TRBV6-5; clone_size: many; cdr3_nt: TGTGCCAGCAGAGGATACGGGGGGGCCGGAAACATTCAGTACTTC; cdr3_aa: CASRGYGGAGNIQYF
j_call: TRBJ1-2; d_call: NA; v_call: TRBV12-3/TRBV12-4; clone_size: NA; cdr3_nt: TGTGCCAGCAGTCCTTGGGCAGGGACGGGCTATGGCTACACCTTC; cdr3_aa: CASSPWAGTGYGYTF